This TCR beta chain was sequenced for a study of blood T cell repertoires in COVID-19. Study context: There were acute and convalescent COVID-19 samples, and they came from the United States, Italy and Spain. The analysed material was cDNA or gDNA that came from T cells, B-cell-depleted T cells, or PBMCs.

Germline CDR1 is MDHEN and CDR2 is SYDVKM. This CDR3 region has 12 residues. V was shortened by 5 bases and J by 3 bases, with 5 bases between the two germline ends. Authors' data handling: Amplification of reference gene primers was used by the study to estimate nucleated cell counts. Data came from immunoSEQ multiplex PCR; TCRdb stores just in-frame clones and leaves some out. From that table come the V and J calls and clone size; the DNA was used to work out D and trimming. The data contain some 80,000 clones, around 80% of them singletons. The sequenced sample consisted of peripheral blood. The chain links TRBV28 to TRBJ1-5; D remains unclear. The sequence came from a human donor in a cohort sampled during active COVID-19. This CDR3 is CASSLYNQPQHF. In nucleotides, the CDR3 is TGTGCCAGCAGTCTTTACAATCAGCCCCAGCATTTT.